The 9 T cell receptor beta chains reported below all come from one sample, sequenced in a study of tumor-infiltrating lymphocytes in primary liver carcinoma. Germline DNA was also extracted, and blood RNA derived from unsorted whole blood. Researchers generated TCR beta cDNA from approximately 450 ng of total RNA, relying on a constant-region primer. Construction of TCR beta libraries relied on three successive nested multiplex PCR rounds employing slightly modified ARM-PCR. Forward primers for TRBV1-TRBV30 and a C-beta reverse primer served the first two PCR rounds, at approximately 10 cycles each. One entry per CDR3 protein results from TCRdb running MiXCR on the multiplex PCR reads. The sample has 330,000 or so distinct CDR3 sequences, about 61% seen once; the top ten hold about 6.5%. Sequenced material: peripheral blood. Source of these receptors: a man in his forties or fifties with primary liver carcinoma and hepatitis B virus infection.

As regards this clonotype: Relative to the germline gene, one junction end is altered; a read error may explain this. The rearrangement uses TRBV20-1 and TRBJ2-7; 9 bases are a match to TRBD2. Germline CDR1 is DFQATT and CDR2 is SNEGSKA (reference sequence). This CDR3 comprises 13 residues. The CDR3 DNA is TGCAGTGCTAGGGGACTAGCACTAGACGAGCAATACTTC. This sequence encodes CSARGLALDEQYF.

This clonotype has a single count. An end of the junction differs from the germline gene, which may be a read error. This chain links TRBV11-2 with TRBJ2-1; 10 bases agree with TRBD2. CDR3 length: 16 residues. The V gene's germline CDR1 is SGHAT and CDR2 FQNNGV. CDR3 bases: TGTGCCAGCAGCTCTCCCGGGGCTAGCGGGAGAAATGAACAGTTCTTC. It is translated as CASSSPGASGRNEQFF. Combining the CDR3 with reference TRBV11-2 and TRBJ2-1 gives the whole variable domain EAGVAQSPRYKIIEKRQSVAFWCNPISGHATLYWYQQILGQGPKLLIQFQNNGVVDDSQLPKDRFSAERLKGVDSTLKIQPAKLEDSAVYLCASSSPGASGRNEQFFGPGTRLTVL.

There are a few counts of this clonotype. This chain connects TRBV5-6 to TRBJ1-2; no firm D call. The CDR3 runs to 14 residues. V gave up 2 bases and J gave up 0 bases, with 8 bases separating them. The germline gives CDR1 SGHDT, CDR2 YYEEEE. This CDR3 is CASSFFVTNYGYTF. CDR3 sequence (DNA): TGTGCCAGCAGCTTCTTCGTCACTAACTATGGCTACACCTTC.

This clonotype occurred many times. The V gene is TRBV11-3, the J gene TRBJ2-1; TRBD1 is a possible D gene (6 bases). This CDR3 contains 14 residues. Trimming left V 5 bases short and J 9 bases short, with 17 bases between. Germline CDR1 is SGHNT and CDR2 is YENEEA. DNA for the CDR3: TGTGCCAGCAGCCAAGGGGCTAGGGGGAGTGAGCAGTTCTTC. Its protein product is CASSQGARGSEQFF.

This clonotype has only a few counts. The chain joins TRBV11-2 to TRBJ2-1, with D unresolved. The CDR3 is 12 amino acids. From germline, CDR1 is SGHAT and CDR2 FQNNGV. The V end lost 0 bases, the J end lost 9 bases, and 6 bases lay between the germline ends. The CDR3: CASSLEAAEQFF. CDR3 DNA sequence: TGTGCCAGCAGCTTAGAGGCGGCTGAGCAGTTCTTC. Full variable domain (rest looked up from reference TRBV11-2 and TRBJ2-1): EAGVAQSPRYKIIEKRQSVAFWCNPISGHATLYWYQQILGQGPKLLIQFQNNGVVDDSQLPKDRFSAERLKGVDSTLKIQPAKLEDSAVYLCASSLEAAEQFFGPGTRLTVL.

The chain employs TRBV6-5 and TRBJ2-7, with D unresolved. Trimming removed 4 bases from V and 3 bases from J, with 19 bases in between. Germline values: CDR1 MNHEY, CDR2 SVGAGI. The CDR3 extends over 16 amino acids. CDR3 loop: CASSSPLRTGGYEQYF. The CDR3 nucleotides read TGTGCCAGCAGTTCCCCCCTCCGGACCGGTGGCTACGAGCAGTACTTC.

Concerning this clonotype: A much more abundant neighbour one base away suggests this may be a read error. This chain's CDR3 is CASSHSGTQHF. CDR3 DNA sequence: TGTGCCAGCAGTCACTCGGGGACCCAGCATTTT. V and J are TRBV6-2 or TRBV6-3 and TRBJ1-5; no reliable D call. Germline lookup yields CDR1 MNHEY and CDR2 SVGEGT. This CDR3 contains 11 residues.

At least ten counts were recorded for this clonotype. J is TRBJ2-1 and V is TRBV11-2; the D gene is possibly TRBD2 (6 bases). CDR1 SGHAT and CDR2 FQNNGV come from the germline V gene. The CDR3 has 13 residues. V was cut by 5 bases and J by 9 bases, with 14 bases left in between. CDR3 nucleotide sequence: TGTGCCAGCAGCACCCCCGGGGGTGGTGAGCAGTTCTTC. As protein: CASSTPGGGEQFF.

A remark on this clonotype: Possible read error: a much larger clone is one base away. The CDR3 sequence is CANSLGLDLYEQYF. The CDR3 DNA reads as TGTGCCAACAGTTTGGGACTAGATCTCTACGAGCAGTACTTC. This chain joins TRBV6-2 or TRBV6-3 and TRBJ2-7, with 8 positions matching TRBD2. The CDR3 is 14 residues long. Germline V lookup: CDR1 MNHEY, CDR2 SVGEGT.